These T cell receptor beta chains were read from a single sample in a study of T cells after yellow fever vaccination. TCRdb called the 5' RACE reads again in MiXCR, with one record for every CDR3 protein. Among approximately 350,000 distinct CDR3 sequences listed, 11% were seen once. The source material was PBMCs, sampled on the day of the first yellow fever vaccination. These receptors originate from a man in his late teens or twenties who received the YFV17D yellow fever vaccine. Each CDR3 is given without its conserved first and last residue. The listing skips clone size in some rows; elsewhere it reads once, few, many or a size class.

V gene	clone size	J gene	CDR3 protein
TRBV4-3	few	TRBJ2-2	ASSRSGFTGELF
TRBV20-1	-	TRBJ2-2	SARGGLATGELF
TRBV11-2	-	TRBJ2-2	ASSQQGPGELF
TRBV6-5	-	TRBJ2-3	ASSFGQGKDTQY
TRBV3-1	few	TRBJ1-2	ASSQGDGIYGYT
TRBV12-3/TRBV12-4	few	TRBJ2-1	ASSLPAGAYNEQF
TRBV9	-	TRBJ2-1	ASSVGNRSPGEQF
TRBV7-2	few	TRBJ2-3	ASSLVAGRTDTQY
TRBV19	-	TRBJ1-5	ASRRREGGSNQPQH
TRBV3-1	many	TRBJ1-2	ASRGVAGYGYT
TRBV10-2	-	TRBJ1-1	ASSGTGDTEAF
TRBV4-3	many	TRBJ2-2	ASSQESPQAGELF
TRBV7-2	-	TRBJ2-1	ASSLGAGGMYEQF
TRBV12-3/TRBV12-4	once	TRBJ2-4	ASRVRGGGTDIQY
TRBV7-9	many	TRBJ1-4	ASSRTGRSALNEKLF
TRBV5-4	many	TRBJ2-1	ASRSGTAYNEQF
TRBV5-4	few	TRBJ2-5	ASRPGSGGAGYRETQY
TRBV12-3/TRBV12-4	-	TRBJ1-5	ASAPGDNQPQH
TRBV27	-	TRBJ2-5	ASSQRHGEETQY
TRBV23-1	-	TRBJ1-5	ASSQSGGCNQPQH
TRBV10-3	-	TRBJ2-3	TFSTVLAYLKETDTQY
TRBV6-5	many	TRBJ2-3	ASSYSWRASYDTQY
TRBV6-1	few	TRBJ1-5	ASNRDGGDQPQH
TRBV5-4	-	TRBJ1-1	ASSLRQEIGAEAF
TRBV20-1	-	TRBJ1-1	SARRVLNTEAF
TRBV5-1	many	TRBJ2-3	ASSLTETDTQY
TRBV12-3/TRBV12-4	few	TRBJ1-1	ASSFRAVNTEAF
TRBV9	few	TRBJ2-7	ASSVEGQGVYEQY
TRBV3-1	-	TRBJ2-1	ASSHSDSGGLNNEQF
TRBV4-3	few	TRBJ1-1	ASSQIVWVAEAF
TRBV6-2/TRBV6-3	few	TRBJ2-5	ASRDFNGKETQY
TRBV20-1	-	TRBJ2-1	SARGGVFHEQF
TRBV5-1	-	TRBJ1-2	ASSLPDREFYGYT
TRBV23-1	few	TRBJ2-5	ASMRVGGETQY
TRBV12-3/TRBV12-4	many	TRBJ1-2	ASKLQAGGYT
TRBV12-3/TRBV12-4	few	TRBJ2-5	ASSSSSGGGETQY
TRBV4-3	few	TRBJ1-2	ASSQEGWGGGYT
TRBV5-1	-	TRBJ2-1	ASSLAKGGGDYNEQF
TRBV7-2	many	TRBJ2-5	ASSLWVGETQY
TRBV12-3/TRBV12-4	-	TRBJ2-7	ASSTVASSYEQY
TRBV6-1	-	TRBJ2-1	ASSDRTRDEQF
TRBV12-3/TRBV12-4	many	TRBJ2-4	ASSQGQGSNIQY
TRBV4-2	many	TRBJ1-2	ASSQVGAWGYT
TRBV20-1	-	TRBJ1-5	SARDPGQSNQPQH
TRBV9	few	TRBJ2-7	ASSLTGDTHEQY
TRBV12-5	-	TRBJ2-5	ASGFGSGQETQY
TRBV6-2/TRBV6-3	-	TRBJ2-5	ASSPRQVETQY
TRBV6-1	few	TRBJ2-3	ASSPFSNNGQGEVGTQY
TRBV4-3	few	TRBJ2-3	ASSRGMKGGAGDTQY
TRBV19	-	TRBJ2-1	ASSTPGGGLYEQF
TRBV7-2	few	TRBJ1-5	ASSPSEGWNQPQH
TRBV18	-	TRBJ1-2	ASSPGQGNGYT
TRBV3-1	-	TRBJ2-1	TSSQVGAREQF
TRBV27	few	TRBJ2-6	ASSLGGFGANVLT
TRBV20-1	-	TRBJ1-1	SATITVNTEAF
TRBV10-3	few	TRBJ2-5	AISPGTGVLETQY
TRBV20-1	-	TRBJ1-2	SATVGGSNYGYT